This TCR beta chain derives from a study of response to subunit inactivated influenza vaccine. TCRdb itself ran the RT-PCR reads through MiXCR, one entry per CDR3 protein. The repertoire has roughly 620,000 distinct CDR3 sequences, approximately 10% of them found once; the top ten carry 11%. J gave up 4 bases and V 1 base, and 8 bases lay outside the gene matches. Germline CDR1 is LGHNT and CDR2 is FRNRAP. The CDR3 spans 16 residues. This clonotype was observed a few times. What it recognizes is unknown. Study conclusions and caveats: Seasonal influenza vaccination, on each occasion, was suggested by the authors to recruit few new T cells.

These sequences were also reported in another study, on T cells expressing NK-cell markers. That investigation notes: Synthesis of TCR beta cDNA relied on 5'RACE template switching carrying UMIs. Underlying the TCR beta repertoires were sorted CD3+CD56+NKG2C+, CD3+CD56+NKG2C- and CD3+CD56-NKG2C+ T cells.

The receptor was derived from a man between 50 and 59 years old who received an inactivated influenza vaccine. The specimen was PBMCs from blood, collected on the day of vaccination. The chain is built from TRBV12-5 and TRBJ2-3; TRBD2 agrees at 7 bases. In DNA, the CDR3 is TGTGCTAGTGGTTTGGGTGTTTCTACTAGCGCAGATACGCAGTATTTT. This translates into CASGLGVSTSADTQYF.